The entry below gives a single T cell receptor beta chain sequence along with its context. The record originates from a study of PD-L1 blockade in urothelial cancer. The CDR3 covers 13 residues. Per the germline V gene, CDR1 is GTSNPN and CDR2 is SVGIG (reference sequence). V dropped 0 bases and J dropped 5 bases, with 8 bases sitting between them. Here immunoSEQ multiplex PCR was the method, and the copy in TCRdb shows in-frame clones only, minus some. The table has just over 50,000 clones, approximately 80% seen once. The sample consisted of PBMCs, taken around atezolizumab (anti-PD-L1) treatment. This TCR was recovered from a man in his sixties or seventies with urothelial cancer. V gene TRBV30 combines with J gene TRBJ1-5; D is unresolved. The CDR3 is CAWSVQRDQPQHF. CDR3 DNA: TGTGCCTGGAGTGTACAGAGGGATCAGCCCCAGCATTTT. The full variable domain, with the rest looked up from reference TRBV30 and TRBJ1-5, is SQTIHQWPATLVQPVGSPLSLECTVEGTSNPNLYWYRQAAGRGLQLLFYSVGIGQISSEVPQNLSASRPQDRQFILSSKKLLLSDSGFYLCAWSVQRDQPQHFGDGTRLSIL.